The entry below describes one TCR beta chain. The antigen remains unidentified. Time point meaning: baseline, week 1 (first vaccination visit). Stated treatment: pre-vaccination baseline after standard-of-care therapy. Patients carried new grade 3 or 4 IDH1-mutant astrocytomas lacking nuclear ATRX. This entry comes from a study of a mutant IDH1 vaccine in newly diagnosed glioma. Study context: Antecedent treatment encompassed radiotherapy, temozolomide, or their combination; the majority received both. Findings of the study overall: Roughly 92% of patients showed vaccine-induced immune responses across multiple MHC alleles. Apparently, pseudoprogression bore no relation to changes among the top peripheral T cell clonotypes.

Germline V gives CDR1 MNHNS, CDR2 SASEGT. Trimming left V 3 bases short and J 5 bases short, with 14 bases between. This CDR3 has 14 amino acids. Assay: immunoSEQ multiplex PCR; the TCRdb copy retains only in-frame clones and omits some. The table shows tens of thousands of clones, with 91% occurring only once. This clonotype was sampled from a man in his fifties or sixties with glioma. The gene calls are TRBV6-1 and TRBJ2-7; D is perhaps TRBD1 or TRBD2 (5 bases each). The sample was PBMCs, taken from a glioma patient treated with radiotherapy, temozolomide or both. CDR3 nucleotides: TGTGCCAGCAGTGACTGGGGGACCACAAACGAGCAGTACTTC. This encodes CASSDWGTTNEQYF.